The rows below give T cell receptor beta chains drawn from one sample of a study of long-term antiretroviral therapy in people with HIV. Method: immunoSEQ multiplex PCR; TCRdb's copy keeps in-frame clones and lacks some. The profile shows 20,000 to 25,000 clones, about four fifths of them singletons. The sample in question was unsorted PBMCs, obtained less than 2.5 years after starting antiretroviral therapy. The source is a man aged 35 to 55 with HIV. Each CDR3 is given with its conserved first and last residue. The D gene is left open where the match is weak. Size is omitted from some rows. Given values are once, few, many or a class for expanded clones.

J,size,V,D,CDR3,DNA
TRBJ2-6,-,TRBV18,TRBD1,CASSPGQGRDNVLTF,TGTGCCAGCTCACCCGGACAGGGACGTGACAACGTCCTGACTTTC
TRBJ2-6,-,TRBV6-5,-,CATQRDIFGANVLTF,TGTGCCACCCAAAGGGACATTTTTGGGGCCAACGTCCTGACTTTC
TRBJ2-5,-,TRBV5-4,TRBD2,CASSRGGGGGALETQYF,TGTGCCAGCAGCCGAGGAGGGGGCGGGGGGGCTTTGGAGACCCAGTACTTC
TRBJ1-2,-,TRBV5-1,TRBD1,CASSLGTADRYGYTF,TGCGCCAGCAGCCTTGGGACAGCGGATAGGTATGGCTACACCTTC
TRBJ2-3,-,TRBV2,-,CASSERRPSTDTQYF,TGTGCCAGCAGTGAAAGACGACCTAGCACAGATACGCAGTATTTT
TRBJ1-3,few,TRBV9,TRBD1,CASSVAGGGNTIYF,TGTGCCAGCAGCGTAGCAGGGGGCGGAAACACCATATATTTT
TRBJ2-2,-,TRBV18,-,CASSPPALFF,TGTGCCAGCTCACCTCCTGCCCTGTTTTTT
TRBJ1-2,-,TRBV7-2,-,CASSPGSVYGYTF,TGTGCCAGCAGCCCGGGCTCCGTCTATGGCTACACCTTC
TRBJ2-7,medium-sized,TRBV11-2,TRBD1,CASSRDRVIGEQYF,TGTGCCAGCAGTCGGGACAGGGTAATCGGCGAGCAGTACTTC
TRBJ2-3,few,TRBV2,TRBD2,CASSEWGGSGTDTQYF,TGTGCCAGCAGTGAATGGGGCGGGAGTGGCACAGATACGCAGTATTTT
TRBJ2-1,-,TRBV7-9,TRBD2,CASSYHTSGIGVEQFF,TGTGCCAGCAGCTACCATACTAGCGGGATAGGGGTTGAGCAGTTCTTC
TRBJ1-1,-,TRBV5-1,-,CASSLIEGHTEAFF,TGCGCCAGCAGCTTAATTGAAGGGCACACTGAAGCTTTCTTT
TRBJ2-7,-,TRBV11-1,-,CASSPRQGSSYEQYF,TGTGCCAGCAGCCCCCGGCAGGGGAGCTCCTACGAGCAGTACTTC